This TCR beta chain emerged from a study of T cells in Graves' hyperthyroidism and ophthalmopathy. The CDR3 extends over 11 amino acids. The V gene's germline CDR1 is DFQATT and CDR2 SNEGSKA (reference sequence). The trim removed 6 bases at V and 7 bases at J, leaving 5 bases unmatched. This clonotype showed up many times. Uncontrolled infection, other autoimmune disease, pregnancy and lactation each barred patients from inclusion. Amplification of TCR beta CDR3 regions used RNA as the template. A first-round RT-PCR of the TCR CDR3 used the HTBI primer set. TCRdb independently ran MiXCR on the multiplex PCR reads; one entry per CDR3 protein. The sample lists 450,000 to 700,000 distinct CDR3 sequences, about half occurring once.

The J gene is TRBJ1-2, the V gene TRBV20-1; TRBD1 matches 7 bases. This TCR came from an adult woman with Graves' disease, either hyperthyroidism or ophthalmopathy (not recorded which). The sample comprised peripheral blood or thyroid tissue (not recorded which). The CDR3 coding sequence is TGCAGTGCCAGGACAGGAGGTGGCTACACCTTC. Amino acids: CSARTGGGYTF.